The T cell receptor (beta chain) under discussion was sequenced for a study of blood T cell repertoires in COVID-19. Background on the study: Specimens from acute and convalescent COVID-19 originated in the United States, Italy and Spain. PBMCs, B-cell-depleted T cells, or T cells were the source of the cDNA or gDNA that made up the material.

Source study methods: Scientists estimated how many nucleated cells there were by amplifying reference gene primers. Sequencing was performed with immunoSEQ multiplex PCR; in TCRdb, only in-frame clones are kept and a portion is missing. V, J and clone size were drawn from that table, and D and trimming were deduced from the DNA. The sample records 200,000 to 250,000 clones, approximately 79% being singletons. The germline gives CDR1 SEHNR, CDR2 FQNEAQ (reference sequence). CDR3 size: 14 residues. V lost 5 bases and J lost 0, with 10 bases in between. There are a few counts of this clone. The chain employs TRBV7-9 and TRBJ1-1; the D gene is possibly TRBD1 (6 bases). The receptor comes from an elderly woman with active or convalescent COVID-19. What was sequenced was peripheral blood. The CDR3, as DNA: TGTGCCAGCAGCCAAAACAGGGTGAACACTGAAGCTTTCTTT. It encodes CASSQNRVNTEAFF.